The next 22 T cell receptor beta chains were all read from a single sample in a study of T cells in Graves' hyperthyroidism and ophthalmopathy (dated by TCRdb to about 2019). The library was prepared using multiplex PCR. Instrument used: Illumina HiSeq 2000. Amplification of TCR beta CDR3 regions was carried out from RNA transcripts. The TCR CDR3 was subjected to a first round of RT-PCR using the HTBI primer set and the Qiagen OneStep RT-PCR kit. TCRdb trimmed public reads at Q25 via fastp, called clones via MiXCR and kept in-frame beta chains. Every CDR3 protein is listed once, alongside the most common genes and DNA of its rows. The sample table contains 600,000 to 650,000 distinct CDR3 sequences; only one count was recorded for 15% to 20% of them. 3.5% to 4% of the sample comes from the top ten. The specimen was blood. These receptors were taken from a woman in her twenties or thirties with Graves' hyperthyroidism.

The chain has TRBV20-1 and TRBJ2-1; TRBD2 matches at 9 bases. J was trimmed by 9 bases and V by 1 base; bases with no gene match: 7. Per the germline V gene, CDR1 is DFQATT and CDR2 is SNEGSKA (reference sequence). The CDR3 has 14 amino acids. CDR3 bases: TGCAGTGCTAGAGTTCCAGCGGGAGGCAGTGAGCAGTTCTTC. Translation gives CSARVPAGGSEQFF.

This clonotype was seen more than once but under ten times. This may be a read error: a much more frequent sequence differs by one nucleotide. This chain connects TRBV12-3 or TRBV12-4 to TRBJ2-1; 8 bases agree with TRBD2. The CDR3 sequence is 14 residues long. Written as DNA, the CDR3 is TGTGTCAGCAACAAGGGACTAGTGGTCGGTGAGCAGTTCTTC. Translated, it gives CVSNKGLVVGEQFF.

This clonotype was seen ten or more times. The chain couples TRBV27 to TRBJ2-3, with 9 bases that match TRBD2. CDR3 length: 14 residues. The germline V gene has CDR1 MNHEY and CDR2 SMNVEV (reference sequence). J gave up 7 bases and V 4 bases, and 6 bases lay outside the gene matches. This chain's CDR3 is CASSSAGGFNTQYF. In DNA, the CDR3 is TGTGCCAGCAGTTCAGCGGGAGGATTCAATACGCAGTATTTT.

This clonotype has just a few counts. This sequence joins TRBV5-8 and TRBJ2-7, with D possibly TRBD2 on 5 matching bases. Trimming removed 1 base at V and 4 bases at J, with 12 bases between. CDR1 SGHTS and CDR2 YDEGEE come from the germline V gene. CDR3 length: 14 residues. This chain's CDR3 is CASSLPTGGYEQYF. As DNA, the CDR3 is TGTGCCAGCAGCTTGCCCACCGGAGGTTACGAGCAGTACTTC.

This clonotype has at least ten counts. V is TRBV7-2 and J is TRBJ2-5; no clear D gene. Per the germline V gene, CDR1 is SGHTA and CDR2 is FQGNSA. V dropped 1 base and J dropped 5 bases, with 11 bases sitting between them. The CDR3 covers 14 residues. DNA of the CDR3: TGTGCCAGCAGCTTAGAACGGCGTACGGAGACCCAGTACTTC. Protein sequence: CASSLERRTETQYF.

This clonotype was counted many times. The chain combines TRBV6-2 or TRBV6-3 with TRBJ2-7; D is undetermined. The CDR3 is 13 residues long. V lost 2 bases and J lost 3, with 8 bases in between. CDR1 is MNHEY, CDR2 SVGEGT, per germline. This CDR3 is CASSYGADYEQYF. DNA of the CDR3: TGTGCCAGCAGTTACGGTGCAGACTACGAGCAGTACTTC.

This chain's CDR3 is CASNTAGTGRREQYF. The CDR3 DNA follows: TGTGCCAGCAATACCGCCGGGACAGGGAGAAGGGAGCAGTACTTC. The V call is TRBV28, the J call TRBJ2-7; TRBD1 aligns across 9 bases. This CDR3 contains 15 residues. The V and J ends lost 7 bases and 7 bases, in that order; junction bases with no gene match: 14. Per germline, CDR1 MDHEN and CDR2 SYDVKM. The full variable domain, rest sourced from reference TRBV28 and TRBJ2-7, is DVKVTQSSRYLVKRTGEKVFLECVQDMDHENMFWYRQDPGLGLRLIYFSYDVKMKEKGDIPEGYSVSREKKERFSLILESASTNQTSMYLCASNTAGTGRREQYFGPGTRLTVT.

The V call is TRBV9, the J call TRBJ1-1; D perhaps matches TRBD1 (5 bases). Deletions cut 9 bases from V and 0 bases from J, with 12 bases between. Looked up from germline, CDR1 is SGDLS and CDR2 is YYNGEE. The CDR3 covers 13 residues. The CDR3 here is CATGTGMNTEAFF. In DNA, the CDR3 is TGTGCCACCGGAACAGGAATGAACACTGAAGCTTTCTTT.

This clonotype was picked up many times. The CDR3 protein is CASTGGRWDTGTDTQYF. The DNA for the CDR3 is TGTGCCAGCACGGGAGGGCGTTGGGACACCGGCACAGATACGCAGTATTTT. The J gene is TRBJ2-3, the V gene TRBV2; 8 nucleotides agree with TRBD2. With 7 bases clipped from V and 1 base from J, the junction kept 13 bases outside the gene matches. The CDR3 contains 17 residues. Germline lookup yields CDR1 SNHLY and CDR2 FYNNEI.

This clonotype was counted ten times or more. This chain uses TRBV5-1 with TRBJ2-5; D is perhaps TRBD1 or TRBD2 (6 bases each). Germline V lookup: CDR1 SGHRS, CDR2 YFSETQ. The V gene lost 0 bases and the J gene lost 4 bases, with 10 bases spanning the gap. This CDR3 contains 14 residues. CDR3 amino acids: CASSLEGGRETQYF. DNA of the CDR3: TGCGCCAGCAGCTTGGAGGGGGGCCGAGAGACCCAGTACTTC.

To note about this clonotype: This could be a read error, since a much larger clone is one nucleotide away. The V gene is TRBV18, the J gene TRBJ1-5; D not resolved. The length of the CDR3 is 13 residues. CDR1 and CDR2 (germline): KGHSH, LQKENI. The ends were cut back, 2 bases at V and 10 bases at J, with 12 bases in the middle. In nucleotides, the CDR3 is TGTGCCAGCTCACCAGCAGGTGTTGAACCCCAGCATTTT. This gives the protein CASSPAGVEPQHF.

This clonotype has ten or more counts. The chain links TRBV28 to TRBJ1-1; D gene uncertain. The CDR3 is 13 amino acids. The germline CDR1 and CDR2 sequences are MDHEN and SYDVKM. The V gene lost 2 bases and the J gene lost 9 bases, with 13 bases spanning the gap. In DNA, the CDR3 is TGTGCCAGCAGTTTAGGTCGGGTGAACAAAGCTTTCTTT. Translation gives CASSLGRVNKAFF.

The table lists this clonotype with many counts. This chain connects TRBV3-1 to TRBJ2-7; 7 positions agree with TRBD2. J gave up 2 bases and V 4 bases, and 5 bases lay outside the gene matches. This CDR3 is built from 14 residues. Germline V lookup: CDR1 LGHDT, CDR2 YNNKEL (reference sequence). CDR3 amino acids: CASSRAGTAYEQYF. The CDR3, as DNA: TGTGCCAGCAGCCGAGCGGGGACGGCCTACGAGCAGTACTTC.

This clonotype has ten or more counts. The CDR3 spells CASSYGGMNTEAFF. In DNA, the CDR3 is TGTGCCAGCAGTTACGGGGGAATGAACACTGAAGCTTTCTTT. The V call is TRBV6-6, the J call TRBJ1-1; tentative D call: TRBD1 (5 bases). V dropped 2 bases and J dropped 0 bases, with 7 bases sitting between them. Germline V gene data show CDR1 as MNHNY and CDR2 as SVGAGI (reference sequence). This CDR3 is built from 14 residues.

V and J are TRBV30 and TRBJ2-2; no definite D call. This CDR3 region has 12 residues. V was cut by 1 base and J by 7 bases, with 7 bases left in between. Germline V gives CDR1 GTSNPN, CDR2 SVGIG (reference sequence). CDR3 sequence (DNA): TGTGCCTGGAGTGGGAATAGCGGGGAGCTGTTTTTT. It is translated as CAWSGNSGELFF.

This clonotype appeared many times. The chain is built from TRBV28 and TRBJ2-7; D possibly corresponds to TRBD1 (5 bases). V was trimmed by 3 bases and J by 0 bases, leaving 15 bases between them. The germline CDR1 and CDR2 sequences are MDHEN and SYDVKM. This CDR3 has 16 residues. The CDR3 DNA sequence: TGTGCCAGCAGTTTGTGGGGCACTATATTCTCCTACGAGCAGTACTTC. Protein sequence: CASSLWGTIFSYEQYF.

This clonotype has a count of ten or more. The gene calls are TRBV3-1 and TRBJ2-5; 8 bases map to TRBD2. CDR1 and CDR2 from the germline V gene are LGHDT and YNNKEL (reference sequence). J lost 0 bases, V lost 4 bases, and 13 bases had no gene match. The CDR3 consists of 18 residues. CDR3 in DNA: TGTGCCAGCAGCCTTCAGCGGGAGCGCAAACTGTACCAAGAGACCCAGTACTTC. Protein product: CASSLQRERKLYQETQYF.

This clonotype was counted between two and nine times. The V gene is TRBV9, the J gene TRBJ2-2, with D possibly matching TRBD2 (5 bases). The CDR3 extends over 12 amino acids. With 3 bases removed from V and 7 bases from J, the gap between germline ends came to 7 bases. From germline, CDR1 is SGDLS and CDR2 YYNGEE. As DNA, the CDR3 is TGTGCCAGCAGCGCTAGCCTCGGGGAGCTGTTTTTT. Translation gives CASSASLGELFF.

This clonotype was seen a few times. The chain carries TRBV6-1 and TRBJ1-4; D unresolved. The CDR3 totals 14 residues. Germline CDR1 and CDR2: MNHNS and SASEGT. The ends were cut back, 8 bases at V and 0 bases at J, with 10 bases in the middle. The CDR3 sequence: CASGADATNEKLFF. CDR3 nucleotide sequence: TGTGCCAGCGGTGCCGATGCAACTAATGAAAAACTGTTTTTT.

The chain uses TRBV28 and TRBJ1-1; D is undetermined. The CDR3 runs 13 residues. Deletions cut 1 base from V and 3 bases from J, with 6 bases between. Germline V gives CDR1 MDHEN, CDR2 SYDVKM. CDR3 loop: CASSLLEYTEAFF. The CDR3 DNA reads TGTGCCAGCAGTTTATTGGAGTACACTGAAGCTTTCTTT.

This clonotype occurred many times. The CDR3 nucleotides are TGTGCCAGCAGTTTCGTCTACGAGCAGTACTTC. Protein: CASSFVYEQYF. V gene TRBV28 combines with J gene TRBJ2-7, with D hard to call. Germline values: CDR1 MDHEN, CDR2 SYDVKM. V lost 3 bases and J lost 3, with 3 bases in between. The CDR3 has 11 amino acids.

The CDR3 sequence: CSAASGTVNTGELFF. The CDR3 bases are TGCAGTGCTGCTAGCGGGACAGTAAACACCGGGGAGCTGTTTTTT. The rearrangement joins TRBV20-1 to TRBJ2-2, with 9 nucleotides matching TRBD2. Trimming removed 5 bases from V and 2 bases from J; junction bases left unmatched: 6. Germline CDR1 reads DFQATT; CDR2 reads SNEGSKA (reference sequence). The CDR3 length is 15 residues.